The T cell receptor beta chain under discussion was sequenced for a study of graft-versus-host responses after intestinal transplantation. Study summary: Recipients were given multivisceral, liver-intestinal, or isolated intestinal transplants. Anti-thymocyte globulin was used for induction in all recipients, who then took tacrolimus and steroids for approximately 3 years. Notes on the study in general: Present in recipient marrow, GvH clones included some that appeared first in ileum or blood. Early after transplant, HvG clones declined as circulating GvH clones peaked.

The CDR3 has 16 amino acids. Trimming at V came to 3 bases and at J to 5 bases, leaving 6 bases not matched to a gene. Germline assignment: CDR1 SGHRS and CDR2 YFSETQ. Details on this clone: The antigen is unknown.

Method: immunoSEQ multiplex PCR; TCRdb's copy keeps in-frame clones and lacks some. The profile shows some 95,000 clones, over 75% of them singletons. This chain links TRBV5-1 with TRBJ2-2, with TRBD1 matching 11 bases. This receptor was taken from a human donor who received an intestinal transplant. The source was unstimulated CD8+ T cells sorted from spleen or lymph node cells, collected before intestinal transplant. The CDR3, as DNA: TGCGCCAGCAGCTCGGGACAGGGGGTCAAAACCGGGGAGCTGTTTTTT. Its translation: CASSSGQGVKTGELFF.